This T cell receptor beta chain was found in a study of T cells expressing NK-cell markers. For each CDR3 protein, TCRdb gives one entry from its re-call of the 5' RACE reads, without DNA. This sample lists roughly 160,000 distinct CDR3 sequences; its ten largest clones have roughly 18%. What was sequenced was blood T cells: a sorted CD56 or NKG2C T cell subset, CD4+ or CD8+ T cells, or bulk PBMC T cells (not recorded which). This sequence originates from a woman aged 18 to 69 in good health.

The CDR3 spells CASSPQQGAESPLHF. The rearrangement joins TRBV18 to TRBJ1-6; with no DNA, the TCRdb D assignment of TRBD1 cannot be verified. Germline V CDR1 and CDR2: KGHSH, LQKENI. This CDR3 is built from 15 residues.